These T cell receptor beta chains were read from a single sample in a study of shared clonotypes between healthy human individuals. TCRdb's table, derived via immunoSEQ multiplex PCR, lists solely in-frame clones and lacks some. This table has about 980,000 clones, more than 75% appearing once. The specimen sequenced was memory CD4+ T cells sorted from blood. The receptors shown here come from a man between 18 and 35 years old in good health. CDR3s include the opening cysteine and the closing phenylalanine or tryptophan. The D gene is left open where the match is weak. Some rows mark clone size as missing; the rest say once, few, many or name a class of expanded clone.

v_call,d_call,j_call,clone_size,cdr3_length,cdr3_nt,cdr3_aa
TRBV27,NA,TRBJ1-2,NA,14,TGTGCCAGCAGAAGAGCATCTAAGGGCTATGGCTACACCTTC,CASRRASKGYGYTF
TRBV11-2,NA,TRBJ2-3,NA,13,TGTGCCAGCAGCTTAATCAGCACAGATACGCAGTATTTT,CASSLISTDTQYF
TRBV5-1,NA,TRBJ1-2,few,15,TGCGCCAGCAGCTTGGGAACAGGGTTCAACTATGGCTACACCTTC,CASSLGTGFNYGYTF
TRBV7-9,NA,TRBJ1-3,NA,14,TGTGCCAGCAGCTTACAGGGATCGGGAAACACCATATATTTT,CASSLQGSGNTIYF
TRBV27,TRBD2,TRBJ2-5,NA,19,TGTGCCAGCAGTTCGGGACTAGCGGGAGGGCCTAGATTCCGGGAGACCCAGTACTTC,CASSSGLAGGPRFRETQYF
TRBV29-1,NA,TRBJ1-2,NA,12,TGCAGCGTGGCACACGGGGGTGGTGGCTACACCTTC,CSVAHGGGGYTF
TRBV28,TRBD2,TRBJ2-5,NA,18,TGTGCCAGCAGCCCAGCGGCTAGCGGGGGCCAGTTCCAAGAGACCCAGTACTTC,CASSPAASGGQFQETQYF
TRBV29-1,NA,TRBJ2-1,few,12,TGCAGCGTTGTCGGCGGGTTCCATGAGCAGTTCTTC,CSVVGGFHEQFF
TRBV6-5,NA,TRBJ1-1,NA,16,TGTGCCAGCAGTTATAAAAAGGGGCAGGAGTACACTGAAGCTTTCTTT,CASSYKKGQEYTEAFF
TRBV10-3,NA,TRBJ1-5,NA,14,TGTGCCATCAGTGAGTCGCTGAGCAATCAGCCCCAGCATTTT,CAISESLSNQPQHF
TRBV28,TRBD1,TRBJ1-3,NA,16,TGTGCCAGCATCAGTACAGGGACAGGGACTGGAAACACCATATATTTT,CASISTGTGTGNTIYF
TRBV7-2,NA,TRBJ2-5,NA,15,TGTGCCAGCAGCTTAGCGGCCTCCTTCCAAGAGACCCAGTACTTC,CASSLAASFQETQYF
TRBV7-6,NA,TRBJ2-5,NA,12,TGTGCCAGCAGCGGAAAGTCCTCGGCCCAGTACTTC,CASSGKSSAQYF
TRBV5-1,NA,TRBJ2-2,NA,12,TGCGCCAGCAGCTTTACTTTGGGGGAGCTGTTTTTT,CASSFTLGELFF
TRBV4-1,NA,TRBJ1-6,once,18,TGCGCCAGCAGCCAAGATCGAGCCAGGGGAGTTTCCAATTCACCCCTCCACTTT,CASSQDRARGVSNSPLHF
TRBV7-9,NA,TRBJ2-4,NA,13,TGTGCCAGCAGTTTAGGGGCCAAAAACATTCAGTACTTC,CASSLGAKNIQYF
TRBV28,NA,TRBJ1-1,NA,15,TGTGCCAGCAGTCTCCGCAGGGTAGCGAGACTTGAAGCTTTCTTT,CASSLRRVARLEAFF
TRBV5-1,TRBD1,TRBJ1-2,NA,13,TGCGCCAGCAGCGAGGGACAGGGATCGCGGTACACCTTC,CASSEGQGSRYTF
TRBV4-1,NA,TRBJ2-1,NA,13,TGCGCCAGCAGCCAACGAGAGGGGGATGAGCAGTTCTTC,CASSQREGDEQFF
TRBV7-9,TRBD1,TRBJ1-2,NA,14,TGTGCCAGCAGCCTCGGGACAGAGAACTATGGCTACACCTTC,CASSLGTENYGYTF
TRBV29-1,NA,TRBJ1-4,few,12,TGCAGCGTTGGGGCCCCTGGGGAAAAACTGTTTTTT,CSVGAPGEKLFF
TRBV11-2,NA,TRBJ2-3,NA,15,TGTGCCAGCAGCCTAGCTCCCGGCCCCTTGGATACGCAGTATTTT,CASSLAPGPLDTQYF
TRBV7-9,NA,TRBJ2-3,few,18,TGTGCCAGCAGCTTAGACCATTCTAGCACCACTGGGGCAGATACGCAGTATTTT,CASSLDHSSTTGADTQYF
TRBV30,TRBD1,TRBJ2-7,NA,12,TGTGCCTGGCGGGACAGGCATTACGAGCAGTACTTC,CAWRDRHYEQYF
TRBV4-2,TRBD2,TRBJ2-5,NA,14,TGTGCCAGCAGCCTAAGGGGACTAGTGGAGACCCAGTACTTC,CASSLRGLVETQYF
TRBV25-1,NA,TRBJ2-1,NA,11,TGTGCCAGCAGGGGAAGTCATGAGCAGTTCTTC,CASRGSHEQFF
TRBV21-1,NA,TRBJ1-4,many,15,TGTGCCAGCAGCAAACCGGGCGAGAACGATGAAAAACTGTTTTTT,CASSKPGENDEKLFF
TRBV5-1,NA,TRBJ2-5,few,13,TGCGCCAGCAGCTTGAGCCCCTTCGAGACCCAGTACTTC,CASSLSPFETQYF
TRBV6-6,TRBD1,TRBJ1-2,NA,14,TGTGCCAGCAGACAAGGACAGGGCTCCTATGGCTACACCTTC,CASRQGQGSYGYTF
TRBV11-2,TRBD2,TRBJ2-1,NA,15,TGTGCCAGCCAGCGGGAGGGGACTACAGGGAATGAGCAGTTCTTC,CASQREGTTGNEQFF
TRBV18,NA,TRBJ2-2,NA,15,TGTGCCAGCTCACCAGGGACTGGCAACACCGGGGAGCTGTTTTTT,CASSPGTGNTGELFF
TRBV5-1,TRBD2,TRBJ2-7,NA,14,TGCGCCAGCAGCCCGGGGGGGCCGGTGGACGAGCAGTACTTC,CASSPGGPVDEQYF
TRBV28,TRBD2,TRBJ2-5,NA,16,TGTGCCACCACTAAGGGGCTATCTAGCGGGGGTGAGACCCAGTACTTC,CATTKGLSSGGETQYF
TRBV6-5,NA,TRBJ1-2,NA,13,TGTGCCAGCAGTTCCGTCAAGGGCTATGGCTACACCTTC,CASSSVKGYGYTF
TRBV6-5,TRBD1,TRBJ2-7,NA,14,TGTGCCAGCAGTTACAGGACAGGGGCCTACGAGCAGTACTTC,CASSYRTGAYEQYF
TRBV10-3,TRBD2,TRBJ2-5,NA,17,TGTGCCATCAGTGAGTCTCGCCTAGCGGTTGGTCAAGGGACCCAGTACTTC,CAISESRLAVGQGTQYF
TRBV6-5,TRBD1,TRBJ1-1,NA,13,TGTGCCAGCACCTCCAGGGGGAGGACTGAAGCTTTCTTT,CASTSRGRTEAFF
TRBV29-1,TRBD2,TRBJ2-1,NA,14,TGCAGCGCTGGACTAGCGGGATTCTACAATGAGCAGTTCTTC,CSAGLAGFYNEQFF
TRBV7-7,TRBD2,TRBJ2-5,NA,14,TGTGCTAGCAGCCAAGGACTAGCGGCAGAGACCCAGTACTTC,CASSQGLAAETQYF
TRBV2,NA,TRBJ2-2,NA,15,TGTGCCAGCAGTGAATCGGGCCAAGGGACCGGGGAGCTGTTTTTT,CASSESGQGTGELFF
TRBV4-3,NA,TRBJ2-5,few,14,TGCGCCAGCAGCCAATGGGGTGGGGGAGCACCCCAGTACTTC,CASSQWGGGAPQYF
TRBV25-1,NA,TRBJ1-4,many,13,TGTGCCAGCAGTGTAGCAGGGCGGGAAAAACTGTTTTTT,CASSVAGREKLFF
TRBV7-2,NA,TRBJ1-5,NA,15,TGTGCCAGCAGCTTAACAGATACCACCAATCAGCCCCAGCATTTT,CASSLTDTTNQPQHF
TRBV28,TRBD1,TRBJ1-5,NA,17,TGTGCCAGCAGTCCCCCGGGACAGGGGGCCGGCAATCAGCCCCAGCATTTT,CASSPPGQGAGNQPQHF
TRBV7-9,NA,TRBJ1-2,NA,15,TGTGCCAGCAGCCAGTTAACCCAGGGCAACTATGGCTACACCTTC,CASSQLTQGNYGYTF
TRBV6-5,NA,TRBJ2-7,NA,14,TGTGCCAGCAGCGGGGACCGTCGGACCTACGAGCAGTACTTC,CASSGDRRTYEQYF
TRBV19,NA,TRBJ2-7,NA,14,TGTGCCAGTAGTATATCAGGAGGCCCTTCTACGCAGTACTTC,CASSISGGPSTQYF